This is a list of T cell receptor beta chains from one sample in a study of graft-versus-host responses after intestinal transplantation. No cognate antigen is known for these TCRs. Generated by immunoSEQ multiplex PCR, the TCRdb table keeps only in-frame clones and is missing some. The sample lists about 59,000 clones, around 93% seen once, with 0.38% in the top ten. Sequences were derived from unstimulated CD4+ T cells sorted from spleen or lymph node cells, sampled before transplant. These receptors were collected from a human donor who was the organ donor for an intestinal transplant. Each CDR3 is given with its conserved first and last residue. The D gene is left open where the match is weak. Size is stated for part of the rows, as once, few or many counts, or as a class when the clone is expanded.

J gene	D gene	clone size	V gene	CDR3 DNA	CDR3 protein
TRBJ1-2	NA	NA	TRBV7-2	TGTGCCAGCAGCTTGGTAGGAAATATTGGCTACACCTTC	CASSLVGNIGYTF
TRBJ1-2	NA	NA	TRBV6-5	TGTGCCAGCGGAGGGGCCTTAGCTAACTATGGCTACACCTTC	CASGGALANYGYTF
TRBJ2-1	NA	NA	TRBV2	TGTGCCAGCAGAGGGGGGATAGATGAGCAGTTCTTC	CASRGGIDEQFF
TRBJ2-6	NA	NA	TRBV7-6	TGTGCCAGCAGCTTAAACTTCCGAGGCGGGGCCAACGTCCTGACTTTC	CASSLNFRGGANVLTF
TRBJ2-5	NA	NA	TRBV4-3	TGCGCCAGCAGCCAAGAGGGACTTTCGAAAGAGACCCAGTACTTC	CASSQEGLSKETQYF
TRBJ1-2	NA	NA	TRBV18	TGTGCCAGCTCACCAACACCGGGCCGACAGAGATCCTATGGCTACACCTTC	CASSPTPGRQRSYGYTF
TRBJ2-7	TRBD2	NA	TRBV10-3	TGTGCCATCAGTGAGTGGCGGGGGGCCCTCGAGCAGTACTTC	CAISEWRGALEQYF
TRBJ2-2	TRBD2	few	TRBV7-2	TGTGCCAGCAGCTCCCGCCTAGCGGGGAACACCGGGGAGCTGTTTTTT	CASSSRLAGNTGELFF
TRBJ2-5	TRBD2	NA	TRBV7-7	TGTGCTAGCAGCTTAGCGGGGGTTCCAGACCAGTACTTC	CASSLAGVPDQYF
TRBJ1-6	NA	NA	TRBV9	TGTGCCAGCAGCGTAGCTGACGGACCTACTTCACCCCTCCACTTT	CASSVADGPTSPLHF
TRBJ2-1	TRBD2	NA	TRBV9	TGTGCCAGCAGCGTAGATGTCGGCGGGGGGGCGAATGAGCAGTTCTTC	CASSVDVGGGANEQFF
TRBJ2-3	TRBD1	NA	TRBV9	TGTGCCAGCAGCGTATGGGACAGGCGGGGCACAGATACGCAGTATTTT	CASSVWDRRGTDTQYF
TRBJ1-5	NA	NA	TRBV27	TGTGCCAGCAGTCCCAAGGGGGGGTGGGGGCCCCAGCATTTT	CASSPKGGWGPQHF
TRBJ2-5	TRBD1	NA	TRBV9	TGTGCCAGCAGCGTGGGGACAGGCCAAGAGACCCAGTACTTC	CASSVGTGQETQYF
TRBJ1-6	NA	NA	TRBV6-5	TGTGCCAGCAGTTACTCAGGGGTCTATAATTCACCCCTCCACTTT	CASSYSGVYNSPLHF
TRBJ1-4	TRBD1	NA	TRBV7-9	TGTGCCAGCAGCTCAGGGGGCGCGGGTGAAAAACTGTTTTTT	CASSSGGAGEKLFF
TRBJ1-2	NA	NA	TRBV18	TGTGCCAGCTCATCCGGGACTAACTATGGCTACACCTTC	CASSSGTNYGYTF
TRBJ1-5	NA	NA	TRBV6-5	TGTGCCAGCAGGCAAGAGGGGATCCGCAATCAGCCCCAGCATTTT	CASRQEGIRNQPQHF
TRBJ2-5	NA	NA	TRBV10-3	TGTGCCATCAGTGAGGGGGGGCAAGAGACCCAGTACTTC	CAISEGGQETQYF
TRBJ1-2	TRBD1	NA	TRBV5-1	TGCGCCAGCAGCCCGGACAGGGGACGGGGAGGCTACACCTTC	CASSPDRGRGGYTF
TRBJ2-7	TRBD2	NA	TRBV27	TGTGCCAGCAGAATGGAATTACCCCCGGGACTAGCGGTAGCAAAATCCTACGAGCAGTACTTC	CASRMELPPGLAVAKSYEQYF
TRBJ1-2	TRBD1	once	TRBV4-3	TGCGCCAGCAGCCAAGCCTACCGACAGGGAGGAATATATGGCTACACCTTC	CASSQAYRQGGIYGYTF
TRBJ2-3	TRBD2	NA	TRBV15	TGTGCCACCAGCAGTCCCCTCCTAGCGGGGGGCACAGATACGCAGTATTTT	CATSSPLLAGGTDTQYF
TRBJ2-7	NA	NA	TRBV6-1	TGTGCCAGCAGGAACCGGGACTTGACCTACGAGCAGTACTTC	CASRNRDLTYEQYF
TRBJ2-7	NA	NA	TRBV7-6	TGTGCCAGCAGCTTAGGAGGGAAATTGGTCTACGAGCAGTACTTC	CASSLGGKLVYEQYF
TRBJ1-1	NA	NA	TRBV30	TGTGCCTGGAGGAGGTGGCGGAACACTGAAGCTTTCTTT	CAWRRWRNTEAFF
TRBJ2-5	NA	few	TRBV7-2	TGTGCCAGCAGCTTATATGGGGGGACAATACAAGAGACCCAGTACTTC	CASSLYGGTIQETQYF
TRBJ2-6	NA	NA	TRBV18	TGTGCCAGCTCACCACCTGGGGCCAACGTCCTGACTTTC	CASSPPGANVLTF
TRBJ2-5	NA	NA	TRBV5-1	TGCGCCAGCAGCTTTTCCACCGGGACCCCCAGCGAGACCCAGTACTTC	CASSFSTGTPSETQYF
TRBJ2-5	NA	NA	TRBV5-6	TGTGCCAGCAGCCCCGGGACGGGGCGAGAGACCCAGTACTTC	CASSPGTGRETQYF
TRBJ2-1	TRBD2	NA	TRBV2	TGTGCCAGCAGGTATAGCGGGGGGGCCAATGAGCAGTTCTTC	CASRYSGGANEQFF
TRBJ2-3	NA	NA	TRBV29-1	TGCAGCGTTGGCCCAAGAAAGTCGCAGGGGCCAGCAGATACGCAGTATTTT	CSVGPRKSQGPADTQYF
TRBJ1-1	NA	once	TRBV4-2	TGTGCCAGCAGCCAAGTCGTCAGGGCATTGAACACTGAAGCTTTCTTT	CASSQVVRALNTEAFF
TRBJ1-1	TRBD1	NA	TRBV11-2	TGTGCCAGCAGCTTAGGGGGCCGGGACAGGGTAGCCATGAACACTGAAGCTTTCTTT	CASSLGGRDRVAMNTEAFF
TRBJ1-1	NA	once	TRBV5-4	TGTGCCAGCAGTTGGGATTACACTGAAGCTTTCTTT	CASSWDYTEAFF
TRBJ1-2	NA	NA	TRBV11-2	TGTGCCAGCAGCTTAGCTCCAGTTGTACAATTC	CASSLAPVVQF
TRBJ1-2	NA	NA	TRBV7-3	TGTGCCAGCAGCCCAACCGGGACCCTTAACTATGGCTACACCTTC	CASSPTGTLNYGYTF
TRBJ2-2	NA	NA	TRBV6-6	TGTGCCGGCAGCCCGATAATTAACACCGGGGAGCTGTTTTTT	CAGSPIINTGELFF
TRBJ1-2	TRBD1	NA	TRBV18	TGTGCCAGCTCACCGGAAAGACAGGGTCTTAACTATGGCTACACCTTC	CASSPERQGLNYGYTF
TRBJ1-5	NA	once	TRBV27	TGTGCCAGCAGTTTATGGGGTCTTAACAATCAGCCCCAGCATTTT	CASSLWGLNNQPQHF
TRBJ1-2	TRBD1	NA	TRBV4-3	TGCGCCAGCAGCCAAGATTTTAACAGGGGTTATGGCTACACCTTC	CASSQDFNRGYGYTF
TRBJ2-3	NA	NA	TRBV11-2	TGTGCCAGCAGCTTAGCTACGGGGAGCACAGATACGCAGTATTTT	CASSLATGSTDTQYF
TRBJ2-1	NA	NA	TRBV7-2	TGTGCCAGCAGCTACCAACCCCCGGCTTCCGAGCAGTTCTTC	CASSYQPPASEQFF
TRBJ2-2	NA	NA	TRBV7-9	TGTGCCAGCAGCTTCGCCAGATACACCGGGGAGCTGTTTTTT	CASSFARYTGELFF
TRBJ2-3	NA	NA	TRBV7-8	TGTGCCAGCAGCTTAGTCGGACATCTTGCGCAGTATTTT	CASSLVGHLAQYF
TRBJ1-1	NA	NA	TRBV6-6	TGTGCCAGCGGGAACACTGAAGCTTTCTTT	CASGNTEAFF
TRBJ2-7	NA	NA	TRBV4-2	TGTGCCAGCAGCCAGGGAAGAACCTACGAGCAGTACTTC	CASSQGRTYEQYF
TRBJ2-7	TRBD1	NA	TRBV10-3	TGTGCCATCATGACCGGGACAGGGAGCTCCTACGAGCAGTACTTC	CAIMTGTGSSYEQYF
TRBJ2-7	TRBD1	NA	TRBV28	TGTGCCAGCAGTACCGGGGACAGGGCCGAGCAGTACTTC	CASSTGDRAEQYF
TRBJ2-7	TRBD2	NA	TRBV7-2	TGTGCCAGCAGCTTAGCTACCGCGTATGGGGGGGGCGAGCAGTACTTC	CASSLATAYGGGEQYF
TRBJ2-3	TRBD2	NA	TRBV18	TGTGCCAGCTCACCAAAAGGACTAGCGGGGGCCTCCACAGATACGCAGTATTTT	CASSPKGLAGASTDTQYF
TRBJ2-4	TRBD2	NA	TRBV10-3	TGTGCCACCACGGGGACTAGCGGCGGCCTTCAGTACTTC	CATTGTSGGLQYF
TRBJ1-5	NA	NA	TRBV6-6	TGTGCCAGCAGGGGGGGAGCCCCCAATCAGCCCCAGCATTTT	CASRGGAPNQPQHF